A single sample gave rise to the 19 T cell receptor beta chains below, sequenced in a study of beta chain features in type 1 diabetes. The entirety of the isolated RNA underwent reverse transcription, so expressed TCRB transcripts were sequenced. Using immunoSEQ multiplex PCR, the repertoire was profiled, and TCRdb retains in-frame clones only, with some absent. The profile shows over 100,000 clones, approximately 37% of them singletons. Sequencing input: stem cell memory CD4+ T cells from blood. All receptors derive from a woman between 18 and 29 years old in good health.

The rearrangement links TRBV27 to TRBJ2-2; 8 bases match TRBD2. There are 15 residues in the CDR3. Looked up from germline, CDR1 is MNHEY and CDR2 is SMNVEV (reference sequence). The V and J ends lost 5 bases and 2 bases, in that order; junction bases with no gene match: 4. CDR3 sequence reads: CASSRGLVNTGELFF. CDR3 nucleotides: TGTGCCAGCAGTAGGGGACTAGTCAACACCGGGGAGCTGTTTTTT.

The rearrangement uses TRBV29-1 and TRBJ2-7; D possibly corresponds to TRBD1 (5 bases). The CDR3 has 13 amino acids. The germline V gene encodes CDR1 SQVTM and CDR2 ANQGSEA. CDR3 amino acids: CSRDQKGTYEQYF. CDR3 sequence (DNA): TGCAGTCGAGACCAAAAGGGGACCTACGAGCAGTACTTC.

This chain uses TRBV6-1 with TRBJ2-7, with D possibly matching TRBD2 (6 bases). Germline lookup yields CDR1 MNHNS and CDR2 SASEGT. CDR3 length: 15 residues. Trimming pared 6 bases from V and 7 bases from J, leaving 22 bases between. The CDR3 DNA reads as TGTGCCAGCAGGGCTGGGAAAGCAGGGACTCGGGAGCAGTACTTC. This codes for CASRAGKAGTREQYF.

A word on this clone: Other DNA sequences within the sample encode an identical CDR3. The chain joins TRBV28 to TRBJ2-7; TRBD2 agrees at 12 bases. The trim removed 8 bases at V and 1 base at J, leaving 3 bases unmatched. Germline CDR1 is MDHEN and CDR2 is SYDVKM. This CDR3 spans 14 amino acids. CDR3: CASQTSGSSYEQYF. CDR3 sequence (DNA): TGTGCCAGCCAGACTAGCGGGAGTTCCTACGAGCAGTACTTC.

The V gene is TRBV7-9, the J gene TRBJ1-1; TRBD1 matches 8 bases. The J segment lost 4 bases and the V segment lost 2 bases, leaving 9 bases of the junction unmatched. Germline CDR1 SEHNR, CDR2 FQNEAQ (reference sequence). This CDR3 is built from 16 residues. DNA for the CDR3: TGTGCCAGCAGCTTATTTGACAGGGGAGGGGGCACTGAAGCTTTCTTT. This encodes CASSLFDRGGGTEAFF.

This clone came up a few times. The chain is built from TRBV18 and TRBJ2-3; D not resolved. The V gene's germline CDR1 is KGHSH and CDR2 LQKENI. V lost 3 bases to trimming and J lost 0 bases, with 7 bases between them. The CDR3 covers 14 residues. In DNA, the CDR3 is TGTGCCAGCTCACCTCTGTTTAGCACAGATACGCAGTATTTT. This gives the protein CASSPLFSTDTQYF.

The rearrangement links TRBV11-1 to TRBJ2-4; 7 nucleotides align to TRBD2. V shed 2 bases and J 8 bases; nucleotides not matched to a gene: 9. The CDR3 spans 15 residues. Germline V lookup: CDR1 SGHAT, CDR2 FQDESV (reference sequence). CDR3 in amino acids: CASSLREGRGDIQYF. In nucleotides, the CDR3 is TGTGCCAGCAGCTTAAGGGAGGGCCGGGGGGACATTCAGTACTTC.

As for this clone: Other DNA sequences within the sample encode an identical CDR3. The V gene is TRBV7-2, the J gene TRBJ2-7, with D unclear. V was shortened by 2 bases and J by 4 bases, with 6 bases between the two germline ends. CDR1 SGHTA and CDR2 FQGNSA come from the germline V gene. This CDR3 region has 12 residues. The CDR3 sequence: CASSLSRYEQYF. The DNA of the CDR3 is TGTGCCAGCAGCTTAAGTAGATACGAGCAGTACTTC.

The V gene is TRBV5-1, the J gene TRBJ2-7; a weak D match, TRBD2 (5 bases). The CDR3 consists of 17 residues. Per germline, CDR1 SGHRS and CDR2 YFSETQ. V was pared by 0 bases and J by 4 bases, with 20 bases between. CDR3 residues: CASSLERLGDGRYEQYF. CDR3 bases: TGCGCCAGCAGCTTGGAGAGGTTGGGAGATGGTAGGTACGAGCAGTACTTC.

The rearrangement links TRBV18 to TRBJ2-7; 10 nucleotides match TRBD1. Germline CDR1 and CDR2: KGHSH and LQKENI. J lost 0 bases, V lost 4 bases, and 3 bases had no gene match. The CDR3 runs to 15 residues. The CDR3, as DNA: TGTGCCAGCTCACGGGACAGGGGCAACTCCTACGAGCAGTACTTC. Translated: CASSRDRGNSYEQYF.

This chain links TRBV5-1 with TRBJ2-1; possibly TRBD2 for D (5 bases). The V end lost 4 bases, the J end lost 0 bases, and 14 bases lay between the germline ends. Germline CDR1 SGHRS, CDR2 YFSETQ. This CDR3 has 16 amino acids. The CDR3 DNA reads TGCGCCAGCAGCCGTCTTGGAGGAGGCTCCTACAATGAGCAGTTCTTC. Its translation is CASSRLGGGSYNEQFF.

This chain joins TRBV5-1 and TRBJ2-5; 10 positions match TRBD2. The J segment lost 5 bases and the V segment lost 3 bases, leaving 10 bases of the junction unmatched. The germline CDR1 and CDR2 sequences are SGHRS and YFSETQ. The CDR3 has 16 amino acids. For the CDR3, the DNA is TGCGCCAGCAGCTGGACTAAGGGACTAGCGAGGGAGACCCAGTACTTC. Translation: CASSWTKGLARETQYF.

The chain recombines TRBV5-1 with TRBJ2-5; no clear D gene. The ends were cut back, 1 base at V and 7 bases at J, with 11 bases in the middle. Germline V CDR1 and CDR2: SGHRS, YFSETQ. This CDR3 contains 13 residues. Here the CDR3 DNA reads TGCGCCAGCAGCTTGTTCAGTGCGGCGACCCAGTACTTC. Residues: CASSLFSAATQYF.

The chain uses TRBV7-9 and TRBJ1-1; D remains unclear. Trimming removed 5 bases at V and 0 bases at J, with 10 bases between. Germline lookup yields CDR1 SEHNR and CDR2 FQNEAQ (reference sequence). This CDR3 region has 14 residues. DNA of the CDR3: TGTGCCAGCAGCATCGGAGGAGTGAACACTGAAGCTTTCTTT. Encoded protein: CASSIGGVNTEAFF.

This clone was recorded a few times. The chain has TRBV4-2 and TRBJ2-7; 10 nucleotides align to TRBD2. CDR3 length: 20 residues. The germline V gene has CDR1 LGHNA and CDR2 YNFKEQ. With 4 bases clipped from V and 5 bases from J, the junction kept 23 bases outside the gene matches. The CDR3 loop reads CASSLAGRGVAGGKEHEQYF. In DNA form, the CDR3 reads TGTGCCAGCAGCCTGGCGGGGAGGGGAGTAGCGGGAGGCAAAGAACACGAGCAGTACTTC.

This clone has a handful of counts. This chain joins TRBV11-2 and TRBJ2-7; no reliable D call. This CDR3 comprises 13 residues. Germline V gene data show CDR1 as SGHAT and CDR2 as FQNNGV. The V end was cut by 1 base, the J end by 6 bases, with 10 bases between. DNA of the CDR3: TGTGCCAGCAGCTTAGGGGCCCCGAGCGAGCAGTACTTC. Encoded protein: CASSLGAPSEQYF.

The chain carries TRBV5-1 and TRBJ2-5; 9 nucleotides align to TRBD2. The CDR3 is made up of 17 amino acids. Germline trimming cut 2 bases from V and 4 bases from J; bases unmatched to any gene: 12. Germline values: CDR1 SGHRS, CDR2 YFSETQ. The CDR3: CASSFGGTGAGGETQYF. The CDR3 DNA is TGCGCCAGCAGCTTTGGTGGTACCGGAGCGGGAGGAGAGACCCAGTACTTC.

This chain joins TRBV5-1 and TRBJ1-2; the D is unclear. The V end lost 0 bases, the J end lost 7 bases, and 10 bases lay between the germline ends. CDR1 SGHRS and CDR2 YFSETQ come from the germline V gene. The CDR3 runs 13 residues. The CDR3 nucleotides are TGCGCCAGCAGCTTGGAAGGGAGGTCTGGCTACACCTTC. Translating gives CASSLEGRSGYTF.

V gene TRBV4-2 combines with J gene TRBJ2-1; TRBD2 is a possible D gene (6 bases). CDR1 is LGHNA and CDR2 is YNFKEQ in the germline V gene. V was shortened by 0 bases and J by 5 bases, with 11 bases between the two germline ends. CDR3 size: 15 residues. CDR3 loop: CASSQDSSAHNEQFF. In DNA form, the CDR3 reads TGTGCCAGCAGCCAAGACTCTAGCGCCCACAATGAGCAGTTCTTC.